This T cell receptor (beta chain) came from a study of T cells in Graves' hyperthyroidism and ophthalmopathy. V was clipped by 4 bases and J by 5 bases, with 9 bases between them. CDR1 and CDR2 (germline): SGHNT, YYREEE (reference sequence). The CDR3 consists of 12 residues. Turning to this clonotype: Its antigen remains unidentified. A clone one base away is much larger, so this may be a read error. The CDR3 does not close with the conserved phenylalanine or tryptophan, likely indicating a read error.

General study results and limits: Ophthalmopathy could be told apart from stable hyperthyroidism with a 13 V-J model.

Researchers took RNA transcripts and amplified the TCR beta CDR3 regions from them. During a first-round RT-PCR of the TCR CDR3, the HTBI primer set was used. In TCRdb, the multiplex PCR reads were re-called with MiXCR into one record per CDR3 protein. The top ten clones hold roughly 6.5% of a sample with hundreds of thousands of distinct CDR3 sequences, about 45% of them seen once. This clonotype was obtained from an adult man with Graves' disease, either hyperthyroidism or ophthalmopathy (not recorded which). The sequenced sample was peripheral blood or thyroid tissue (not recorded which). V and J are TRBV5-4 and TRBJ1-2; no definite D call. CDR3 nucleotides: TGTGCCAGCAGCCCCGGGTGGTATGGCTACACCTCC. Protein sequence: CASSPGWYGYTS.